The next 22 T cell receptor beta chains were all read from a single sample in a study of technical replicates of blood from several donors. Method: immunoSEQ multiplex PCR; TCRdb's copy keeps in-frame clones and lacks some. This table holds more than 90,000 clones, nearly 97% found once. The specimen sequenced was T cells isolated from PBMCs. The receptors stem from a human donor in good health.

The rearrangement links TRBV7-8 to TRBJ2-7; perhaps TRBD1 as D (5 bases). This CDR3 spans 14 amino acids. Trimming took 5 bases from V and 5 from J, leaving 16 bases between them. The germline V gene encodes CDR1 SGHVS and CDR2 FQNEAQ. CDR3 nucleotides: TGTGCCAGCAGCGCACTCTCAGGGTCCAACGAGCAGTACTTC. This translates into CASSALSGSNEQYF.

The chain carries TRBV27 and TRBJ2-7, with 8 bases that match TRBD2. The germline CDR1 and CDR2 sequences are MNHEY and SMNVEV (reference sequence). The CDR3 consists of 15 residues. V was clipped by 3 bases and J by 2 bases; unmatched bases: 6. This CDR3 is CASSLGSGTAYEQYF. The CDR3 coding sequence is TGTGCCAGCAGTTTGGGTAGCGGGACCGCCTACGAGCAGTACTTC.

This chain links TRBV6-5 with TRBJ2-5, with 10 bases that match TRBD1. Trimming took 2 bases from V and 4 from J; bases not matched to a gene: 7. This CDR3 has 16 residues. Germline CDR1 MNHEY, CDR2 SVGAGI. CDR3 sequence (DNA): TGTGCCAGCAGTTACAGTGGTCGGACAGGGGGAGAGACCCAGTACTTC. Its protein product is CASSYSGRTGGETQYF.

This clone was seen just once. The J gene is TRBJ1-1, the V gene TRBV29-1, with D maybe TRBD1 (6 bases). Germline values: CDR1 SQVTM, CDR2 ANQGSEA. V was shortened by 3 bases and J by 4 bases, with 9 bases between the two germline ends. CDR3 size: 12 residues. CDR3 residues: CSVDVGGTEAFF. DNA for the CDR3: TGCAGCGTTGACGTAGGGGGCACTGAAGCTTTCTTT. The full variable domain, in which reference TRBV29-1 and TRBJ1-1 provide the parts outside the CDR3, is SAVISQKPSRDICQRGTSLTIQCQVDSQVTMMFWYRQQPGQSLTLIATANQGSEATYESGFVIDKFPISRPNLTFSTLTVSNMSPEDSSIYLCSVDVGGTEAFFGQGTRLTVV.

This clone was observed once. The chain joins TRBV6-1 to TRBJ1-4, with 12 bases that match TRBD1. Trimming removed 4 bases from V and 7 bases from J; junction bases left unmatched: 13. CDR3 size: 18 residues. Germline-derived CDR1 and CDR2 are MNHNS and SASEGT. CDR3 amino acids: CASSARGQGARGGEKLFF. The CDR3 region has the DNA TGTGCCAGCAGTGCCAGGGGACAGGGGGCTCGAGGTGGTGAAAAACTGTTTTTT.

The chain carries TRBV28 and TRBJ1-1; D is ambiguous. The germline V gene encodes CDR1 MDHEN and CDR2 SYDVKM. The CDR3 extends over 19 amino acids. Trimming removed 3 bases from V and 3 bases from J, with 26 bases in between. CDR3 in amino acids: CASSFSYIVRDLGDTEAFF. The CDR3 bases are TGTGCCAGCAGTTTCTCTTACATTGTGAGGGATCTAGGCGACACTGAAGCTTTCTTT.

The chain couples TRBV6-5 to TRBJ2-7, with 14 bases matching TRBD2. This CDR3 is 14 amino acids long. Germline CDR1 reads MNHEY; CDR2 reads SVGAGI. With V trimmed by 6 bases and J by 7 bases, 5 bases remained unmatched. The CDR3 bases are TGTGCCAGCAGCGGGACTAGCGGGGGAAGAGAGCAGTACTTC. Translating gives CASSGTSGGREQYF.

J is TRBJ2-3 and V is TRBV6-4; TRBD2 matches at 12 bases. The CDR3 is 15 amino acids. Trimming removed 5 bases from V and 3 bases from J; junction bases left unmatched: 3. Germline V CDR1 and CDR2: MRHNA, SNTAGT. This chain's CDR3 is CASSSSGGATDTQYF. In nucleotides, the CDR3 is TGTGCCAGCAGTTCTAGCGGGGGGGCAACAGATACGCAGTATTTT.

The rearrangement links TRBV10-3 to TRBJ1-5; TRBD1 matches 7 bases. The CDR3 has 12 amino acids. Germline CDR1 and CDR2: ENHRY and SYGVKD. The V segment lost 6 bases and the J segment 5 bases; nucleotides outside the gene matches: 1. In DNA form, the CDR3 reads TGTGCCATCAGAACAGGGGATCAGCCCCAGCATTTT. Amino acid sequence: CAIRTGDQPQHF.

The chain is built from TRBV6-5 and TRBJ1-1; 7 bases map to TRBD1. The CDR3 runs to 14 residues. CDR1 MNHEY and CDR2 SVGAGI come from the germline V gene. J was trimmed by 0 bases and V by 6 bases; bases with no gene match: 4. The CDR3 here is CASSLQGLNTEAFF. CDR3 nucleotides: TGTGCCAGCAGCCTACAGGGGCTGAACACTGAAGCTTTCTTT.

This chain links TRBV5-1 with TRBJ2-1, with 15 bases aligning to TRBD2. With 4 bases clipped from V and 9 bases from J, the junction kept 5 bases outside the gene matches. This CDR3 is built from 15 residues. In germline, CDR1 is SGHRS, CDR2 YFSETQ. DNA for the CDR3: TGCGCCAGCAGCCCTGGACTAGCGGGGGGGCCTGAGCAGTTCTTC. Translated, it gives CASSPGLAGGPEQFF.

CDR3 region: CASSLVGSQPQHF. Here the CDR3 DNA reads TGTGCCAGCAGCTTGGTGGGTAGCCAGCCCCAGCATTTT. The chain links TRBV7-8 to TRBJ1-5; no clear D. Germline V lookup: CDR1 SGHVS, CDR2 FQNEAQ. V shed 3 bases and J shed 7 bases, with 10 bases lying between them. CDR3 length equals 13 residues.

The chain joins TRBV9 to TRBJ2-7, with D possibly TRBD2 on 5 matching bases. Trimming left V 4 bases short and J 3 bases short, with 11 bases between. Looked up from germline, CDR1 is SGDLS and CDR2 is YYNGEE. The CDR3 sequence is 13 residues long. CDR3 protein: CASSTASSYEQYF. Here the CDR3 DNA reads TGTGCCAGCAGCACCGCTAGCAGCTACGAGCAGTACTTC.

This clone was counted a single time. The V call is TRBV19, the J call TRBJ2-3; D gene unclear. Trimming left V 5 bases short and J 5 bases short, with 11 bases between. Germline V gene sequence: CDR1 LNHDA, CDR2 SQIVND (reference sequence). This CDR3 is built from 13 residues. This CDR3 reads CASSGHRGDTQYF. DNA for the CDR3: TGTGCCAGTAGTGGTCATCGCGGAGATACGCAGTATTTT.

The V call is TRBV6-5, the J call TRBJ2-1; 11 nucleotides line up with TRBD2. The CDR3 extends over 16 amino acids. Germline-derived CDR1 and CDR2 are MNHEY and SVGAGI. V lost 4 bases to trimming and J lost 7 bases; unmatched junction nucleotides: 9. CDR3 DNA: TGTGCCAGCAGTTCCACCACTAGCGGGGGAATAAATGAGCAGTTCTTC. Protein: CASSSTTSGGINEQFF.

V usage is TRBV15 and J usage is TRBJ2-6; D possibly corresponds to TRBD1 (6 bases). Trimming took off 5 bases at V and 1 base at J, with 18 bases between the two ends. The CDR3 totals 18 residues. Germline V lookup: CDR1 LNHNV, CDR2 YYDKDF (reference sequence). This chain's CDR3 is CATSGVRGKGSGANVLTF. Here the CDR3 DNA reads TGTGCCACCAGCGGGGTCAGGGGTAAAGGATCTGGGGCCAACGTCCTGACTTTC.

This rearrangement joins TRBV5-1 to TRBJ2-1; 7 nucleotides align to TRBD1. J lost 6 bases, V lost 3 bases, and 21 bases had no gene match. The CDR3 contains 19 residues. CDR1 and CDR2 (germline): SGHRS, YFSETQ. CDR3 in amino acids: CASSSQNQYRGPVFNEQFF. The CDR3 nucleotides read TGCGCCAGCAGCTCACAAAATCAATACAGGGGCCCGGTCTTCAATGAGCAGTTCTTC.

This clone was seen just once. The V gene is TRBV10-3, the J gene TRBJ2-6, with a tentative D call TRBD2 (5 bases). The CDR3 consists of 18 residues. Germline values: CDR1 ENHRY, CDR2 SYGVKD. V gave up 3 bases and J gave up 0 bases, with 15 bases separating them. The CDR3 coding sequence is TGTGCCATCAGTGATATTCGGCTAGCCAACTCTGGGGCCAACGTCCTGACTTTC. This encodes CAISDIRLANSGANVLTF.

This clone was counted a single time. The chain is built from TRBV6-5 and TRBJ1-1; D is unresolved. The CDR3 totals 14 residues. Trimming cost V 0 bases and J 1 base, with 6 bases left between them. Germline CDR1 is MNHEY and CDR2 is SVGAGI. Written as DNA, the CDR3 is TGTGCCAGCAGTTACTCGAGGAGGAACACTGAAGCTTTCTTT. Protein sequence: CASSYSRRNTEAFF.

This clone was observed once. V gene TRBV10-3 combines with J gene TRBJ2-6, with D perhaps matching TRBD2 (5 bases). Trimming stripped 8 bases from V and 1 base from J, with 6 bases between. CDR3 length: 13 amino acids. CDR1 and CDR2 (germline): ENHRY, SYGVKD. CDR3 nucleotide sequence: TGTGCCATCGAGGGATCTGGGGCCAACGTCCTGACTTTC. This codes for CAIEGSGANVLTF.

V is TRBV7-9 and J is TRBJ1-5; D is perhaps TRBD1 (5 bases). CDR3 length equals 15 residues. Trimming left V 2 bases short and J 7 bases short, with 15 bases between. Germline V lookup: CDR1 SEHNR, CDR2 FQNEAQ (reference sequence). The CDR3 coding sequence is TGTGCCAGCAGCTTAACGGGGGTCTCTTACCAGCCCCAGCATTTT. Protein: CASSLTGVSYQPQHF.

The J gene is TRBJ1-1, the V gene TRBV15; D unresolved. This CDR3 region has 12 residues. Trimming left V 1 base short and J 8 bases short, with 8 bases between. Per germline, CDR1 LNHNV and CDR2 YYDKDF (reference sequence). DNA for the CDR3: TGTGCCACCAGCAGAGGCAGATACGAAGCTTTCTTT. Protein: CATSRGRYEAFF. The full variable domain, in which reference TRBV15 and TRBJ1-1 provide the parts outside the CDR3, is DAMVIQNPRYQVTQFGKPVTLSCSQTLNHNVMYWYQQKSSQAPKLLFHYYDKDFNNEADTPDNFQSRRPNTSFCFLDIRSPGLGDTAMYLCATSRGRYEAFFGQGTRLTVV.